Included here is one TCR beta chain sequence, with context. Generated by immunoSEQ multiplex PCR, the TCRdb table keeps only in-frame clones and is missing some. The sample lists about 140,000 clones; roughly nine tenths were seen once. This entry is derived from a study of T cell responses to AZD1222 COVID-19 vaccine. Germline V gives CDR1 MDHEN, CDR2 SYDVKM. The V end lost 5 bases, the J end lost 6 bases, and 20 bases lay between the germline ends. The CDR3 sequence is 16 residues long. The chain combines TRBV28 with TRBJ1-5, with a possible D match to TRBD1 (6 bases). This receptor was identified in an adult who received the MenACWY meningococcal vaccine as a control. The starting material was peripheral blood, obtained 28 days after the second dose of the MenACWY control vaccine. CDR3 bases: TGTGCCAGCAGTATGAAGATGACAGGATTCGGTCAGCCCCAGCATTTT. Amino acids: CASSMKMTGFGQPQHF.